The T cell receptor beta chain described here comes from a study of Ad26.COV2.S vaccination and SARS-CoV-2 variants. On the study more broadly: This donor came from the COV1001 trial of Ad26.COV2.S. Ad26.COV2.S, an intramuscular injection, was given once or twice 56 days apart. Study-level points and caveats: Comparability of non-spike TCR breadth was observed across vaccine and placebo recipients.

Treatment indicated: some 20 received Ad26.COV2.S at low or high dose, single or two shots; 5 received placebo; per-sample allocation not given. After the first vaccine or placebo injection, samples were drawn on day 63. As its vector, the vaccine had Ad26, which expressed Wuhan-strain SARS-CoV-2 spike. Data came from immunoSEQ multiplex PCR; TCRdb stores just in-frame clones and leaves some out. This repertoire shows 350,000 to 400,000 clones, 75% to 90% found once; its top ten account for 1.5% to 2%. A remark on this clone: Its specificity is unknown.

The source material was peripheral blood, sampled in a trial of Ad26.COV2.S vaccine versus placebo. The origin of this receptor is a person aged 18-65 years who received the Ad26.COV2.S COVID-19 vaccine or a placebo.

The CDR3 protein is CASSQDGRTNTEAFF. Written as DNA, the CDR3 is TGTGCCAGCAGCCAAGACGGACGGACAAACACTGAAGCTTTCTTT. V gene TRBV14 combines with J gene TRBJ1-1, with D possibly being TRBD1 (5 bases). The CDR3 runs 15 residues. Germline V gives CDR1 SGHDN, CDR2 FVKESK. V lost 0 bases and J lost 2, with 10 bases in between.